The 32 T cell receptor beta chains presented below share a single source sample, sequenced in a study of T cell responses to AZD1222 COVID-19 vaccine. The assay was immunoSEQ multiplex PCR, and TCRdb's table has in-frame clones only and misses some. The data contain about 120,000 clones, roughly nine tenths of them seen just once; the ten biggest clones take up over 3.5%. The sequenced sample was peripheral blood, obtained on day 0 of AZD1222 vaccination. These receptors were collected from an adult in good health.

This clone was counted a few times. J is TRBJ1-3 and V is TRBV30; no definite D call. Germline loops: CDR1 GTSNPN, CDR2 SVGIG (reference sequence). The length of the CDR3 is 14 residues. The V end lost 5 bases, the J end lost 1 base, and 12 bases lay between the germline ends. In nucleotides, the CDR3 is TGTGCCTGGGGGAGGCCACGGTCTGGAAACACCATATATTTT. Its protein product is CAWGRPRSGNTIYF. Variable domain in full (rest from reference TRBV30 and TRBJ1-3): SQTIHQWPATLVQPVGSPLSLECTVEGTSNPNLYWYRQAAGRGLQLLFYSVGIGQISSEVPQNLSASRPQDRQFILSSKKLLLSDSGFYLCAWGRPRSGNTIYFGEGSWLTVV.

This clone was observed a handful of times. The sample contains more than one DNA sequence encoding this CDR3. The V gene is TRBV11-3, the J gene TRBJ1-1, with D possibly being TRBD1 (5 bases). CDR1 and CDR2 (germline): SGHNT, YENEEA. The length of the CDR3 is 13 residues. The V gene lost 3 bases and the J gene lost 1 base, with 6 bases spanning the gap. The CDR3 is CASSLGGNTEAFF. In nucleotides, the CDR3 is TGTGCCAGCAGCTTGGGGGGGAACACTGAAGCTTTCTTT.

The chain carries TRBV20-1 and TRBJ1-2, with 8 bases fitting TRBD1. Looked up from germline, CDR1 is DFQATT and CDR2 is SNEGSKA (reference sequence). The CDR3 has 11 residues. J gave up 8 bases and V 4 bases, and 3 bases lay outside the gene matches. DNA of the CDR3: TGCAGTGCTAAGACAGGGGAGGGCTACACCTTC. It is translated as CSAKTGEGYTF.

The J gene is TRBJ1-6, the V gene TRBV30; no clear D gene. The CDR3 loop spans 11 amino acids. The ends were cut back, 3 bases at V and 7 bases at J, with 4 bases in the middle. Germline CDR1 GTSNPN, CDR2 SVGIG (reference sequence). This chain's CDR3 is CAWSRNSPLHF. CDR3 coding DNA: TGTGCCTGGAGCCGAAATTCACCCCTCCACTTT.

The rearrangement links TRBV2 to TRBJ2-5; 8 positions match TRBD2. CDR3 length: 14 amino acids. Germline-derived CDR1 and CDR2 are SNHLY and FYNNEI. Trimming took 7 bases from V and 5 from J; bases not matched to a gene: 9. As DNA, the CDR3 is TGTGCCAGCACTACGGGACTAGGGGATGAGACCCAGTACTTC. This gives the protein CASTTGLGDETQYF.

This clone has a handful of counts. The J gene is TRBJ1-1, the V gene TRBV29-1; TRBD1 is a possible D gene (6 bases). The CDR3 contains 14 residues. Deletions cut 6 bases from V and 1 base from J, with 15 bases between. Germline CDR1 reads SQVTM; CDR2 reads ANQGSEA. In DNA form, the CDR3 reads TGCAGCGTCCAGGACGGGGGCCCGAACACTGAAGCTTTCTTT. Translating it yields CSVQDGGPNTEAFF.

This clone was detected only once. The CDR3 region is CASSGRTGDGYTF. Here the CDR3 DNA reads TGCGCCAGCAGCGGCAGGACAGGGGATGGCTACACCTTC. This sequence joins TRBV5-1 and TRBJ1-2, with 9 bases that match TRBD1. The CDR3 contains 13 residues. The junction had 4 bases not matched to a gene; V was cut back by 4 bases and J by 6 bases. The germline V gene encodes CDR1 SGHRS and CDR2 YFSETQ.

CDR3 amino acids: CASRSGTGAPDETQYF. The CDR3 DNA sequence: TGCGCCAGCAGATCCGGGACAGGGGCCCCCGATGAGACCCAGTACTTC. This chain uses TRBV5-1 with TRBJ2-5; 10 bases align to TRBD1. The CDR3 spans 16 residues. V trimming: 5 bases; J trimming: 5 bases; junction bases outside the gene matches: 12. Per germline, CDR1 SGHRS and CDR2 YFSETQ.

This chain joins TRBV18 and TRBJ2-2; D might be TRBD1 or TRBD2, each matching 5 bases. This CDR3 region has 17 residues. CDR1 and CDR2 (germline): KGHSH, LQKENI. Trimming pared 6 bases from V and 4 bases from J, leaving 21 bases between. As DNA, the CDR3 is TGTGCCAGCTCGCGAATCCGGGACCGGCGAGGCACCGGGGAGCTGTTTTTT. Translated, it gives CASSRIRDRRGTGELFF.

The rearrangement uses TRBV6-5 and TRBJ1-3, with D possibly matching TRBD1 (6 bases). CDR3 length: 13 residues. The germline CDR1 and CDR2 sequences are MNHEY and SVGAGI. Trimming took 4 bases from V and 7 from J, leaving 11 bases between them. In DNA, the CDR3 is TGTGCCAGCAGTTCGGACAGTCCGAACACCATATATTTT. Its translation: CASSSDSPNTIYF.

On this clone: Other DNA sequences in this sample translate to the same CDR3. The gene calls are TRBV28 and TRBJ1-2; tentative D call: TRBD1 (6 bases). Germline V gene sequence: CDR1 MDHEN, CDR2 SYDVKM. The CDR3 totals 17 residues. The V end was cut by 5 bases, the J end by 4 bases, with 23 bases between. This CDR3 reads CASSTTRQVIFRYGYTF. The CDR3 nucleotides read TGTGCCAGCAGTACCACTCGACAGGTCATTTTCCGCTATGGCTACACCTTC.

The J gene is TRBJ2-1, the V gene TRBV7-2, with TRBD2 identical over 8 bases. There are 14 residues in the CDR3. Germline CDR1 is SGHTA and CDR2 is FQGNSA. V shed 5 bases, J shed 5 bases, and the junction held 5 bases outside the gene matches. The CDR3 spells CASSKSGGHNEQFF. CDR3 in DNA: TGTGCCAGCAGCAAAAGCGGGGGCCACAATGAGCAGTTCTTC.

The V gene is TRBV5-6, the J gene TRBJ1-4; D remains unclear. Germline-derived CDR1 and CDR2 are SGHDT and YYEEEE. The CDR3 length is 12 residues. V shed 2 bases and J shed 6 bases, with 5 bases lying between them. CDR3 nucleotides: TGTGCCAGCAGCTTCCTAGATGAAAAACTGTTTTTT. Translation gives CASSFLDEKLFF.

This chain links TRBV7-8 with TRBJ1-3; 7 nucleotides agree with TRBD1. V was pared by 1 base and J by 3 bases, with 6 bases of the junction left unmatched. The CDR3 contains 16 residues. Germline CDR1 reads SGHVS; CDR2 reads FQNEAQ. DNA for the CDR3: TGTGCCAGCAGCTTAGGGTTGGGACAGCTTGGAAACACCATATATTTT. Translation: CASSLGLGQLGNTIYF.

The J gene is TRBJ2-5, the V gene TRBV10-3; D unresolved. The V and J ends lost 2 bases and 4 bases respectively, with 14 bases between them. The V gene's germline CDR1 is ENHRY and CDR2 SYGVKD. The CDR3 totals 15 residues. In nucleotides, the CDR3 is TGTGCCATCAGTGAGGGGAAGGGCAGCACAGAGACCCAGTACTTC. This translates into CAISEGKGSTETQYF.

The chain has TRBV10-3 and TRBJ1-1, with TRBD1 matching 7 bases. The CDR3 consists of 13 residues. After removal of 2 bases from V and 8 bases from J, the junction contained 5 bases not matched to a gene. Per the germline V gene, CDR1 is ENHRY and CDR2 is SYGVKD. The CDR3 DNA reads TGTGCCATCAGTGAGGCCGGGACAGACGAAGCTTTCTTT. This translates into CAISEAGTDEAFF.

CDR3 DNA: TGCAGCGTCGGACAGGCGTACAGCACTGAAGCTTTCTTT. Its protein is CSVGQAYSTEAFF. The chain couples TRBV29-1 to TRBJ1-1, with TRBD1 matching over 7 bases. CDR1 SQVTM and CDR2 ANQGSEA come from the germline V gene. CDR3 length: 13 residues. After removal of 6 bases from V and 4 bases from J, the junction contained 8 bases not matched to a gene.

The rearrangement links TRBV6-4 to TRBJ2-1; 7 nucleotides align to TRBD2. This CDR3 contains 16 residues. Germline V gene lookup returns CDR1 MRHNA and CDR2 SNTAGT. Unmatched junction bases numbered 9, after V lost 0 bases and J lost 7 bases. CDR3 amino acids: CASSDSGGVSGNEQFF. The CDR3 DNA is TGTGCCAGCAGTGACTCGGGGGGGGTTTCGGGTAATGAGCAGTTCTTC.

CDR3 nucleotides: TGTGCCAGTACTCACCGGGACGGCATCTCTGGAAACACCATATATTTT. It codes for CASTHRDGISGNTIYF. This rearrangement joins TRBV19 to TRBJ1-3; a possible D gene is TRBD1 (5 bases). The CDR3 is made up of 16 amino acids. Germline CDR1 and CDR2: LNHDA and SQIVND (reference sequence). The V end lost 7 bases, the J end lost 0 bases, and 16 bases lay between the germline ends.

This chain uses TRBV7-3 with TRBJ1-1; tentatively, D is TRBD1 (5 bases). Trimming took 5 bases from V and 8 from J, leaving 12 bases between them. The CDR3 covers 12 residues. Germline CDR1 is SGHTA and CDR2 is FQGTGA. The CDR3 loop is CASSAGQGEAFF. The DNA of the CDR3 is TGTGCCAGCAGCGCTGGACAAGGGGAAGCTTTCTTT.

V and J are TRBV2 and TRBJ2-3, with D perhaps matching TRBD1 (6 bases). V was cut by 6 bases and J by 2 bases, with 12 bases left in between. This CDR3 region has 14 residues. Germline V CDR1 and CDR2: SNHLY, FYNNEI. CDR3 DNA: TGTGCCAGCAGCTCTGGACAGCCCACAGATACGCAGTATTTT. Residues: CASSSGQPTDTQYF.

V gene TRBV14 combines with J gene TRBJ1-6, with unresolved D. CDR3 length: 14 residues. The germline V gene encodes CDR1 SGHDN and CDR2 FVKESK. The V and J ends lost 4 bases and 6 bases respectively, with 10 bases between them. The CDR3 region is CASSRETPNSPLHF. The CDR3 DNA is TGTGCCAGCAGCCGAGAGACACCTAATTCACCCCTCCACTTT. Based on the CDR3 plus reference TRBV14 and TRBJ1-6, the full variable domain is EAGVTQFPSHSVIEKGQTVTLRCDPISGHDNLYWYRRVMGKEIKFLLHFVKESKQDESGMPNNRFLAERTGGTYSTLKVQPAELEDSGVYFCASSRETPNSPLHFGNGTRLTVT.

This clone was seen a few times. V and J are TRBV5-4 and TRBJ1-1; D gene unclear. Germline V gives CDR1 SGHNT, CDR2 YYREEE (reference sequence). This CDR3 has 16 amino acids. Trimming stripped 3 bases from V and 3 bases from J, with 18 bases between. The CDR3 reads CASSSPWAGLDTEAFF. The CDR3 DNA is TGTGCCAGCAGCTCTCCCTGGGCTGGGCTTGACACTGAAGCTTTCTTT.

The chain combines TRBV14 with TRBJ2-7, with 9 nucleotides matching TRBD1. This CDR3 is 18 amino acids long. Germline V gene sequence: CDR1 SGHDN, CDR2 FVKESK. V lost 0 bases to trimming and J lost 3 bases; unmatched junction nucleotides: 12. Written as DNA, the CDR3 is TGTGCCAGCAGCCAAGAGGGCTTAGGGGACAGGGACTACTACGAGCAGTACTTC. The encoded protein is CASSQEGLGDRDYYEQYF.

This chain uses TRBV21-1 with TRBJ2-5; the table's D call, TRBD2, has no DNA check behind it. TRBV21-1 is a documented pseudogene. CDR3 length: 16 amino acids. This CDR3 is CASSKPPPELRETQYF. Written as DNA, the CDR3 is TGTGCCAGCAGCAAACCCCCCCCGGAGCTCCGGGAGACCCAGTACTTC.

The V and J genes are TRBV7-2 and TRBJ2-7; the D gene is possibly TRBD2 (5 bases). V dropped 2 bases and J dropped 1 base, with 12 bases sitting between them. The length of the CDR3 is 15 residues. From germline, CDR1 is SGHTA and CDR2 FQGNSA. CDR3 in DNA: TGTGCCAGCAGCTTAAGAGAGGGCGGATCCTACGAGCAGTACTTC. Translating it yields CASSLREGGSYEQYF.

V is TRBV5-1 and J is TRBJ2-7; 11 nucleotides agree with TRBD1. This CDR3 comprises 15 residues. The trim removed 0 bases at V and 3 bases at J, leaving 2 bases unmatched. The germline V gene has CDR1 SGHRS and CDR2 YFSETQ. The CDR3 is CASSLAGTGGYEQYF. In DNA, the CDR3 is TGCGCCAGCAGCTTGGCCGGGACAGGGGGCTACGAGCAGTACTTC.

CDR3 nucleotides: TGTGCCAGCAGCACCCTAGGAGGGGTCAATCAGCCCCAGCATTTT. Translated, it gives CASSTLGGVNQPQHF. The chain couples TRBV6-5 to TRBJ1-5; D possibly corresponds to TRBD1 (5 bases). CDR1 and CDR2 (germline): MNHEY, SVGAGI. This CDR3 comprises 15 residues. V lost 6 bases, J lost 3 bases, and 15 bases lay in between.

In regard to this clone: The same CDR3 can be traced to other DNA sequences in this sample. V is TRBV12-3 or TRBV12-4 and J is TRBJ1-2, with D uncertain. Trimming stripped 3 bases from V and 6 bases from J, with 8 bases between. This CDR3 is 12 amino acids long. CDR3 region: CASSLSADGYTF. Written as DNA, the CDR3 is TGTGCCAGCAGTTTGTCGGCTGATGGCTACACCTTC.

The V and J genes are TRBV2 and TRBJ1-2; D may be TRBD1 (6 bases). There are 16 residues in the CDR3. Per the germline V gene, CDR1 is SNHLY and CDR2 is FYNNEI. The V end was cut by 7 bases, the J end by 5 bases, with 23 bases between. The CDR3 DNA sequence: TGTGCCAGCATGAGCGGACAGAACTACGGGGCTTATGGCTACACCTTC. Translated: CASMSGQNYGAYGYTF.

The rearrangement links TRBV14 to TRBJ1-2; 7 nucleotides match TRBD1. CDR3 size: 15 residues. J lost 3 bases, V lost 3 bases, and 7 bases had no gene match. Germline CDR1 and CDR2: SGHDN and FVKESK. The CDR3 is CASSHKGGIDYGYTF. CDR3 DNA: TGTGCCAGCAGCCATAAAGGGGGCATAGACTATGGCTACACCTTC. The entire variable domain, with the rest obtained from reference TRBV14 and TRBJ1-2, is as follows: EAGVTQFPSHSVIEKGQTVTLRCDPISGHDNLYWYRRVMGKEIKFLLHFVKESKQDESGMPNNRFLAERTGGTYSTLKVQPAELEDSGVYFCASSHKGGIDYGYTFGSGTRLTVV.

The rearrangement links TRBV9 to TRBJ2-5; tentative D call: TRBD2 (6 bases). This CDR3 region has 14 residues. The germline V gene encodes CDR1 SGDLS and CDR2 YYNGEE. Trimming took 4 bases from V and 5 from J, leaving 15 bases between them. The DNA for the CDR3 is TGTGCCAGCAGCCAAGCAGCGGGTAGGGAGACCCAGTACTTC. This sequence encodes CASSQAAGRETQYF.